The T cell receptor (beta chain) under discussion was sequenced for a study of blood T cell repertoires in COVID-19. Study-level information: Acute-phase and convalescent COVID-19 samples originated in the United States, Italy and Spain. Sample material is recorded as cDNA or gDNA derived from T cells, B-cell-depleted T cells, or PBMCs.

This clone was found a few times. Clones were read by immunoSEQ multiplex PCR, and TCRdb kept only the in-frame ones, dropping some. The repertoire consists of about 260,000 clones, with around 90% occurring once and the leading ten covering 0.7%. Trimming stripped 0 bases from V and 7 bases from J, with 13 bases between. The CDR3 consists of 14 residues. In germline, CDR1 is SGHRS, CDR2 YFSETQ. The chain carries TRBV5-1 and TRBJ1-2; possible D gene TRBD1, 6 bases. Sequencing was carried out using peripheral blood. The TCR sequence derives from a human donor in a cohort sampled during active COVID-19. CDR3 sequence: CASSLVQGPGGYTF. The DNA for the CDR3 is TGCGCCAGCAGCTTGGTACAGGGCCCAGGTGGCTACACCTTC. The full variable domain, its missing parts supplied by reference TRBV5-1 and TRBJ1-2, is KAGVTQTPRYLIKTRGQQVTLSCSPISGHRSVSWYQQTPGQGLQFLFEYFSETQRNKGNFPGRFSGRQFSNSRSEMNVSTLELGDSALYLCASSLVQGPGGYTFGSGTRLTVV.